Listed here are 25 T cell receptor beta chains from one sample, sequenced in a study of CDR3 diversity in severe acne. TCRdb analysed the PCR reads with MiXCR anew, one entry per CDR3 protein. The sample yields 97,000 or so distinct CDR3 sequences, about half seen once. The sample was blood. The receptors derive from a male donor with acne.

The CDR3, as DNA: TGTGCCACCAGTCCGGGACTAGCGGGAGTTGAAGGAGATACGCAGTATTTT. The encoded protein is CATSPGLAGVEGDTQYF. The V and J genes are TRBV24-1 and TRBJ2-3; 14 positions agree with TRBD2. V lost 6 bases, J lost 5 bases, and 9 bases stayed unmatched. The CDR3 runs to 17 residues. The germline V gene has CDR1 KGHDR and CDR2 SFDVKD.

The table lists this clonotype with many counts. The chain joins TRBV7-3 to TRBJ2-3; the match to TRBD2 covers 14 bases. Germline V gene data show CDR1 as SGHTA and CDR2 as FQGTGA. The CDR3 extends over 15 amino acids. V was pared by 5 bases and J by 10 bases, with 8 bases of the junction left unmatched. CDR3 protein: CASSPWGLAGVPQYF. CDR3 bases: TGTGCCAGCAGCCCCTGGGGACTAGCGGGGGTTCCGCAGTATTTT.

The rearrangement uses TRBV24-1 and TRBJ2-2; TRBD2 matches 7 bases. This CDR3 has 13 residues. CDR1 is KGHDR and CDR2 is SFDVKD in the germline V gene. The V segment lost 6 bases and the J segment 5 bases; nucleotides outside the gene matches: 2. The CDR3 DNA is TGTGCCACCAGTAAAGCGGGGACCGGGGAGCTGTTTTTT. Translation gives CATSKAGTGELFF.

This clonotype was seen once. The gene calls are TRBV29-1 and TRBJ2-3, with 10 bases aligning to TRBD2. CDR1 SQVTM and CDR2 ANQGSEA come from the germline V gene. The J segment lost 4 bases and the V segment lost 7 bases, leaving 17 bases of the junction unmatched. CDR3 size: 17 residues. CDR3: CSAKEASSGRFADTQYF. CDR3 DNA sequence: TGCAGCGCCAAAGAAGCTAGTAGCGGGAGGTTTGCAGATACGCAGTATTTT.

This chain joins TRBV6-5 and TRBJ2-1; tentative D call: TRBD1 (7 bases). The V and J ends lost 4 bases and 9 bases respectively, with 25 bases between them. Germline loops: CDR1 MNHEY, CDR2 SVGAGI. This CDR3 has 17 residues. CDR3 region: CASSLSWQGGQFPEQFF. The CDR3, as DNA: TGTGCCAGCAGTTTATCGTGGCAGGGGGGCCAATTTCCTGAGCAGTTCTTC.

V usage is TRBV2 and J usage is TRBJ2-1; 8 bases align to TRBD2. Per germline, CDR1 SNHLY and CDR2 FYNNEI. CDR3 length: 15 residues. V lost 1 base, J lost 7 bases, and 6 bases stayed unmatched. The CDR3 nucleotides read TGTGCCAGCAGTGAAGGGGCGGGAGGCTGGAATGAGCAGTTCTTC. Translated: CASSEGAGGWNEQFF. The full variable domain, with the rest looked up from reference TRBV2 and TRBJ2-1, is EPEVTQTPSHQVTQMGQEVILRCVPISNHLYFYWYRQILGQKVEFLVSFYNNEISEKSEIFDDQFSVERPDGSNFTLKIRSTKLEDSAMYFCASSEGAGGWNEQFFGPGTRLTVL.

The chain couples TRBV7-7 to TRBJ2-7, with TRBD1 matching 7 bases. The V gene's germline CDR1 is SSHAT and CDR2 FNYEAQ (reference sequence). The CDR3 is made up of 12 amino acids. The CDR3 coding sequence is TGTGCTCGGGACAGCCAAACGGGGGAGCAGTACTTC. It is translated as CARDSQTGEQYF. The complete variable domain, with remaining parts taken from reference TRBV7-7 and TRBJ2-7, reads GAGVSQSPRYKVTKRGQDVTLRCDPISSHATLYWYQQALGQGPEFLTYFNYEAQPDKSGLPSDRFSAERPEGSISTLTIQRTEQRDSAMYRCARDSQTGEQYFGPGTRLTVT.

By share, this clonotype ranks as medium-sized. The rearrangement links TRBV5-8 to TRBJ2-5; the match to TRBD1 covers 12 bases. The germline CDR1 and CDR2 sequences are SGHTS and YDEGEE. The ends lost 9 bases at V and 5 bases at J; junction bases unmatched: 11. There are 15 residues in the CDR3. CDR3 loop: CATNRGTGGLETQYF. The CDR3 DNA is TGTGCCACCAACCGAGGGACAGGGGGCTTGGAGACCCAGTACTTC.

At least ten counts were recorded for this clonotype. The chain carries TRBV6-4 and TRBJ1-5; no clear D. Germline values: CDR1 MRHNA, CDR2 SNTAGT. The germline V and J ends were trimmed by 6 bases and 1 base, with 7 bases remaining between them. This CDR3 spans 13 amino acids. CDR3 region: CASSYTSNQPQHF. The CDR3 coding sequence is TGTGCCAGCAGCTACACGAGCAATCAGCCCCAGCATTTT.

About this clonotype itself: An end of the junction does not agree with germline; a read error may underlie this. This chain links TRBV5-5 with TRBJ2-5; 8 nucleotides agree with TRBD2. This CDR3 comprises 15 residues. Germline V gene data show CDR1 as SGHKS and CDR2 as YYEKEE (reference sequence). The CDR3 DNA reads TGTGCCAGCTGCTTGGAAACGGGGACTAGAGAGACCCAGTACTTC. This gives the protein CASCLETGTRETQYF.

The chain is built from TRBV20-1 and TRBJ2-1; 9 positions match TRBD2. Germline V CDR1 and CDR2: DFQATT, SNEGSKA (reference sequence). J gave up 5 bases and V 6 bases, and 20 bases lay outside the gene matches. The CDR3 is 18 residues long. CDR3 sequence: CSAQPLFGTSWKDNEQFF. CDR3 bases: TGCAGTGCCCAGCCCCTCTTTGGGACTAGCTGGAAGGACAATGAGCAGTTCTTC.

This clonotype was observed at least ten times. This chain joins TRBV25-1 and TRBJ1-2; D is undetermined. CDR3 size: 16 residues. V was clipped by 6 bases and J by 0 bases, with 17 bases between them. The V gene's germline CDR1 is MGHDK and CDR2 SYGVNS. The CDR3 sequence: CASRENAKGTNYGYTF. CDR3 bases: TGTGCCAGCAGGGAGAATGCCAAGGGAACTAACTATGGCTACACCTTC.

The chain has TRBV20-1 and TRBJ2-3; D ambiguous. The CDR3 has 14 residues. Trimming stripped 2 bases from V and 6 bases from J, with 15 bases between. The germline V gene has CDR1 DFQATT and CDR2 SNEGSKA (reference sequence). The CDR3: CSARSPPVGDTQYF. The DNA for the CDR3 is TGCAGTGCTAGATCTCCTCCAGTGGGGGATACGCAGTATTTT.

Concerning this clonotype: This likely comes from a read error, as the CDR3 has no conserved phenylalanine or tryptophan at its end. The chain employs TRBV6-1 and TRBJ2-3, with 9 positions matching TRBD2. Germline V lookup: CDR1 MNHNS, CDR2 SASEGT. The V gene end was trimmed by 0 bases and the J gene end by 6 bases; junction bases not matched to a gene: 4. The CDR3 contains 15 residues. CDR3 in DNA: TGTGCCAGCAGTGAAGCTAGCGGGAGTTCGGATACGCAGTATCTT. This gives the protein CASSEASGSSDTQYL.

The CDR3 nucleotides are TGTGCCAGCAGCCATTACAGGGGTGGAGATACGCAGTATTTT. It encodes CASSHYRGGDTQYF. V and J are TRBV11-1 and TRBJ2-3; 7 bases line up with TRBD1. From germline, CDR1 is SGHAT and CDR2 FQDESV (reference sequence). The CDR3 totals 14 residues. V gave up 5 bases and J gave up 5 bases; unmatched junction bases: 7.

Details on this clonotype: Since a much larger clone is just one base distant, this may be a read error. The V gene is TRBV6-1, the J gene TRBJ1-2, with no clear D. Germline V lookup: CDR1 MNHNS, CDR2 SASEGT. This CDR3 region has 12 residues. CDR3: CASSERYYGHTF. CDR3 DNA sequence: TGTGCCAGCAGTGAACGGTACTATGGCCACACCTTC.

This clonotype turned up a few times. The chain is built from TRBV13 and TRBJ1-2, with D possibly TRBD1 on 5 matching bases. Germline V gene data show CDR1 as PRHDT and CDR2 as FYEKMQ (reference sequence). V lost 4 bases, J lost 8 bases, and 14 bases lay in between. CDR3 length equals 13 residues. The CDR3 coding sequence is TGTGCCAGCAGCTCGAGAGAAGGGGTGGGCTACACCTTC. Translation gives CASSSREGVGYTF.

This clonotype was seen a single time. The chain uses TRBV5-5 and TRBJ2-2; D gene uncertain. The V end lost 4 bases, the J end lost 6 bases, and 10 bases lay between the germline ends. CDR3 length: 13 residues. Germline lookup yields CDR1 SGHKS and CDR2 YYEKEE (reference sequence). The CDR3 nucleotides are TGTGCCAGCAGCCCGGGTACTTCCGGGGAGCTGTTTTTT. This gives the protein CASSPGTSGELFF.

V is TRBV29-1 and J is TRBJ2-7, with 8 positions matching TRBD2. This CDR3 region has 13 residues. V shed 6 bases and J 6 bases; nucleotides not matched to a gene: 10. The V gene's germline CDR1 is SQVTM and CDR2 ANQGSEA. CDR3 region: CSVSGSGSREQYF. CDR3 sequence (DNA): TGCAGCGTGTCCGGAAGCGGGAGCCGCGAGCAGTACTTC.

This chain connects TRBV7-6 to TRBJ2-3, with 9 bases fitting TRBD1. V trimming: 5 bases; J trimming: 0 bases; junction bases outside the gene matches: 3. The CDR3 is 15 amino acids. Germline CDR1 SGHVS, CDR2 FNYEAQ. CDR3 DNA: TGTGCCAGCAGCCGGGACAGGGCTAGCACAGATACGCAGTATTTT. Protein: CASSRDRASTDTQYF.

There are many counts of this clonotype. The chain joins TRBV5-1 to TRBJ1-1; D is perhaps TRBD1 (5 bases). Between the trimmed V and J ends, which lost 0 bases and 0 bases, there was a span of 9 bases. CDR1 and CDR2 (germline): SGHRS, YFSETQ. The CDR3 has 15 amino acids. The CDR3 DNA is TGCGCCAGCAGCTTGGCGGGCAGGGTGAACACTGAAGCTTTCTTT. This sequence encodes CASSLAGRVNTEAFF. Full variable domain (remainder filled in from reference TRBV5-1 and TRBJ1-1): KAGVTQTPRYLIKTRGQQVTLSCSPISGHRSVSWYQQTPGQGLQFLFEYFSETQRNKGNFPGRFSGRQFSNSRSEMNVSTLELGDSALYLCASSLAGRVNTEAFFGQGTRLTVV.

The V call is TRBV29-1, the J call TRBJ2-7; weak D call: TRBD2 (5 bases). This CDR3 is 11 amino acids long. Germline CDR1 and CDR2: SQVTM and ANQGSEA. The CDR3 here is CGAEEGYEQYV. The CDR3 bases are TGCGGCGCTGAAGAGGGTTACGAGCAGTACGTC.

This clonotype was observed at least ten times. The chain links TRBV5-8 to TRBJ2-7; D is uncertain. Trimming took 0 bases from V and 8 from J, leaving 3 bases between them. Germline V gene sequence: CDR1 SGHTS, CDR2 YDEGEE. The CDR3 spans 10 residues. The CDR3 nucleotides are TGTGCCAGCAGCTTGGGTAAGCAGTACTTC. The encoded protein is CASSLGKQYF.

The gene calls are TRBV25-1 and TRBJ2-1; 10 bases match TRBD1. The length of the CDR3 is 16 residues. After removal of 4 bases from V and 2 bases from J, the junction contained 5 bases not matched to a gene. Germline CDR1 MGHDK, CDR2 SYGVNS. The CDR3 region is CASSAPGTGAYNEQFF. DNA for the CDR3: TGTGCCAGCAGTGCTCCCGGGACAGGGGCCTACAATGAGCAGTTCTTC. Variable domain in full (rest from reference TRBV25-1 and TRBJ2-1): EADIYQTPRYLVIGTGKKITLECSQTMGHDKMYWYQQDPGMELHLIHYSYGVNSTEKGDLSSESTVSRIRTEHFPLTLESARPSHTSQYLCASSAPGTGAYNEQFFGPGTRLTVL.

Ten or more counts support this clonotype. V and J are TRBV5-5 and TRBJ1-1; unclear D gene. With 3 bases removed from V and 4 bases from J, the gap between germline ends came to 10 bases. This CDR3 comprises 13 residues. CDR1 SGHKS and CDR2 YYEKEE come from the germline V gene (reference sequence). DNA of the CDR3: TGTGCCAGCAGCTCTCAACGTAGCACTGAAGCTTTCTTT. It encodes CASSSQRSTEAFF. The full variable domain, with the rest looked up from reference TRBV5-5 and TRBJ1-1, is DAGVTQSPTHLIKTRGQQVTLRCSPISGHKSVSWYQQVLGQGPQFIFQYYEKEERGRGNFPDRFSARQFPNYSSELNVNALLLGDSALYLCASSSQRSTEAFFGQGTRLTVV.